This record covers a single T cell receptor beta chain. This CDR3 region has 15 residues. V shed 3 bases, J shed 1 base, and the junction held 2 bases outside the gene matches. CDR1 is SGHTS, CDR2 YDEGEE, per germline. Sequenced by immunoSEQ multiplex PCR; TCRdb stores in-frame clones only, minus some. The repertoire holds 53,000 or so clones, with roughly three quarters as singletons. The data belong to a study of blood T cell repertoires in COVID-19. About the study: Italy, Spain and the United States were the sources of the convalescent and acute COVID-19 samples. From T cells, B-cell-depleted T cells, or PBMCs came the material, which was cDNA or gDNA.

The TCR comes from a man aged 45-60 years with active or convalescent COVID-19. Specimen: peripheral blood. The chain uses TRBV5-8 and TRBJ2-1; 9 bases are a match to TRBD2. The CDR3, as DNA: TGTGCCAGCAGCTACAGCGGGGGGTCCTACAATGAGCAGTTCTTC. Translation: CASSYSGGSYNEQFF.